At least ten counts were recorded for the clone carrying this TCR beta chain. The antigen remains unidentified. TCRdb processed the 5' RACE reads anew with MiXCR; each CDR3 protein has one entry. The data hold hundreds of thousands of distinct CDR3 sequences, with roughly 12% observed a single time. Germline V gene lookup returns CDR1 SGHRS and CDR2 YFSETQ. Trimming stripped 0 bases from V and 10 bases from J, with 11 bases between. There are 14 residues in the CDR3. The sample comes from a study of CD8 T cells in ankylosing spondylitis. General study findings and limits: Typical of ankylosing spondylitis blood, it appeared, was a TCR beta motif of 7 or 8 highly homologous variants. Previous work reported some of these motif variants in the synovial fluid and blood of reactive arthritis. Disease-linked clones were found to be CD8+ and relatively rare in peripheral blood.

The sample taken for sequencing was blood, either unsorted or a sorted T cell fraction (not recorded which). This clonotype was obtained from a male donor with ankylosing spondylitis. The chain is built from TRBV5-1 and TRBJ1-6; weak D call: TRBD1 (6 bases). CDR3 sequence (DNA): TGCGCCAGCAGCTTGGCAGGGGTAGTATCACCCCTCCACTTT. Protein product: CASSLAGVVSPLHF.